The 29 T cell receptor beta chains in this list originate from one sample, sequenced in a study of immune evolution from preneoplasia to lung adenocarcinoma. Clones were read by immunoSEQ multiplex PCR, and TCRdb kept only the in-frame ones, dropping some. This sample has about 6,000 clones, with 70% to 80% found just once. Sequencing was carried out using FFPE lung adenocarcinoma in situ tissue. The origin of the receptors is a donor older than 65 with lung adenocarcinoma.

Concerning this clone itself: At one boundary the junction diverges from the germline segment, which might be a read error. The chain uses TRBV7-7 and TRBJ2-1; D may be TRBD2 (7 bases). The V gene's germline CDR1 is SSHAT and CDR2 FNYEAQ (reference sequence). The CDR3 contains 15 residues. The CDR3 sequence is CASSAWGGDYNEQFF. Here the CDR3 DNA reads TGTGCTAGCAGCGCCTGGGGGGGCGATTACAATGAGCAGTTCTTC.

The rearrangement joins TRBV10-1 to TRBJ2-7; D is unresolved. The germline gives CDR1 WNHNN, CDR2 SYGVQD (reference sequence). The V end was cut by 0 bases, the J end by 3 bases, with 9 bases between. This CDR3 comprises 14 residues. The CDR3 sequence: CASSESQASYEQYF. For the CDR3, the DNA is TGCGCCAGCAGTGAGTCTCAGGCGAGCTACGAGCAGTACTTC.

The chain joins TRBV30 to TRBJ2-1; D not resolved. Germline V gene lookup returns CDR1 GTSNPN and CDR2 SVGIG (reference sequence). V was pared by 5 bases and J by 7 bases, with 12 bases between. The CDR3 loop spans 12 amino acids. The CDR3 DNA reads TGTGCCTGGGGGGAATTGGGTAATGAGCAGTTCTTC. Its protein product is CAWGELGNEQFF.

The chain couples TRBV28 to TRBJ1-2; D perhaps matches TRBD1 (5 bases). This CDR3 comprises 13 residues. Trimming cost V 4 bases and J 8 bases, with 14 bases left between them. The germline V gene has CDR1 MDHEN and CDR2 SYDVKM. CDR3 in DNA: TGTGCCAGCAGTTCCCCCGGGACGGGAGGCTACACCTTC. It yields the protein CASSSPGTGGYTF.

This chain joins TRBV7-2 and TRBJ2-1; tentative D call: TRBD2 (6 bases). The V end was cut by 5 bases, the J end by 5 bases, with 13 bases between. Germline V gene data show CDR1 as SGHTA and CDR2 as FQGNSA. There are 14 residues in the CDR3. CDR3 protein: CASSTPWGDNEQFF. CDR3 sequence (DNA): TGTGCCAGCAGCACGCCTTGGGGGGACAATGAGCAGTTCTTC.

V is TRBV10-3 and J is TRBJ1-5; D possibly corresponds to TRBD1 (6 bases). The CDR3 extends over 14 amino acids. Trimming shortened V by 10 bases and J by 0 bases, and 13 bases separated the two germline ends. The germline V gene encodes CDR1 ENHRY and CDR2 SYGVKD. CDR3 nucleotides: TGTGCCAGCCGGGACACCTATAGCAATCAGCCCCAGCATTTT. Protein: CASRDTYSNQPQHF.

The chain uses TRBV2 and TRBJ1-2; 8 bases are a match to TRBD1. The junction had 10 bases not matched to a gene; V was cut back by 6 bases and J by 4 bases. Looked up from germline, CDR1 is SNHLY and CDR2 is FYNNEI. There are 15 residues in the CDR3. The CDR3 bases are TGTGCCAGCAGGGACGCAGGGGGCGCCCCCTATGGCTACACCTTC. Amino acid sequence: CASRDAGGAPYGYTF.

Here the CDR3 reads CASSSGAGLTDTQYF. In DNA, the CDR3 is TGTGCCAGCAGCTCGGGGGCGGGCCTCACAGATACGCAGTATTTT. The chain has TRBV11-2 and TRBJ2-3; D is perhaps TRBD1 or TRBD2 (6 bases each). The CDR3 is 15 residues long. With 4 bases removed from V and 2 bases from J, the gap between germline ends came to 13 bases. Germline lookup yields CDR1 SGHAT and CDR2 FQNNGV.

The gene calls are TRBV19 and TRBJ1-4; the D is unclear. Per germline, CDR1 LNHDA and CDR2 SQIVND (reference sequence). Trimming took 10 bases from V and 6 from J, leaving 21 bases between them. The CDR3 is 15 amino acids. In DNA, the CDR3 is TGTGCCACCAAGGCCCCTGGGCAGTCTGATGAAAAACTGTTTTTT. This sequence encodes CATKAPGQSDEKLFF.

V usage is TRBV10-3 and J usage is TRBJ2-7; 9 bases are shared with TRBD2. CDR1 and CDR2 from the germline V gene are ENHRY and SYGVKD. Germline trimming cut 3 bases from V and 3 bases from J; bases unmatched to any gene: 9. The CDR3 runs to 16 residues. The CDR3 spells CAISEDPSGANYEQYF. In DNA form, the CDR3 reads TGTGCCATCAGTGAAGATCCTAGCGGGGCGAACTACGAGCAGTACTTC.

The V and J genes are TRBV28 and TRBJ2-3; a possible D gene is TRBD1 (7 bases). Germline V CDR1 and CDR2: MDHEN, SYDVKM. CDR3 size: 15 residues. The V and J ends lost 5 bases and 1 base respectively, with 13 bases between them. DNA of the CDR3: TGTGCCAGCAGTCCAGGGGGGTTACGCACAGATACGCAGTATTTT. As protein: CASSPGGLRTDTQYF.

This clone was counted a single time. The J gene is TRBJ2-2, the V gene TRBV2; no firm D call. CDR1 is SNHLY and CDR2 is FYNNEI in the germline V gene. CDR3 size: 15 residues. Trimming removed 7 bases from V and 2 bases from J, with 14 bases in between. CDR3 nucleotide sequence: TGTGCCAGCAAAAGACAAGACCTTAACACCGGGGAGCTGTTTTTT. Protein: CASKRQDLNTGELFF.

The rearrangement uses TRBV5-1 and TRBJ1-6; no firm D call. The V and J ends lost 0 bases and 7 bases respectively, with 5 bases between them. Germline-derived CDR1 and CDR2 are SGHRS and YFSETQ. This CDR3 contains 13 residues. The CDR3 region has the DNA TGCGCCAGCAGCTTGGAGCACAATTCACCCCTCCACTTT. Translated: CASSLEHNSPLHF.

The genes are TRBV29-1 and TRBJ2-2; D remains unclear. The CDR3 loop spans 11 amino acids. V lost 5 bases and J lost 4, with 5 bases in between. Looked up from germline, CDR1 is SQVTM and CDR2 is ANQGSEA. The CDR3 spells CSVSSTGELFF. The CDR3 nucleotides are TGCAGCGTTAGCAGCACCGGGGAGCTGTTTTTT.

The CDR3 nucleotides read TGTGCCAGCAGTTACGGCTCAGGGGATAACGAGCAGTACTTC. Translated: CASSYGSGDNEQYF. This chain links TRBV6-5 with TRBJ2-7; D is perhaps TRBD1 (6 bases). The CDR3 contains 14 residues. Trimming stripped 2 bases from V and 5 bases from J, with 13 bases between. Germline assignment: CDR1 MNHEY and CDR2 SVGAGI.

This clone was detected once. CDR3 DNA sequence: TGTGCCAGCAGTTTACCGAGGGTCGTAGGCAATCAGCCCCAGCATTTT. Amino acid sequence: CASSLPRVVGNQPQHF. The chain employs TRBV28 and TRBJ1-5, with D hard to call. Germline-derived CDR1 and CDR2 are MDHEN and SYDVKM. V was pared by 2 bases and J by 2 bases, with 13 bases between. The CDR3 totals 16 residues. Complete variable domain (other parts from reference TRBV28 and TRBJ1-5): DVKVTQSSRYLVKRTGEKVFLECVQDMDHENMFWYRQDPGLGLRLIYFSYDVKMKEKGDIPEGYSVSREKKERFSLILESASTNQTSMYLCASSLPRVVGNQPQHFGDGTRLSIL.

This chain links TRBV9 with TRBJ2-2; D might be TRBD2 (5 bases). The germline V gene encodes CDR1 SGDLS and CDR2 YYNGEE. Trimming removed 1 base at V and 5 bases at J, with 9 bases between. CDR3 length: 14 amino acids. CDR3: CASSVLGETGELFF. For the CDR3, the DNA is TGTGCCAGCAGCGTACTCGGGGAAACCGGGGAGCTGTTTTTT.

This chain uses TRBV29-1 with TRBJ1-1; D is unresolved. The CDR3 covers 12 residues. Germline CDR1 and CDR2: SQVTM and ANQGSEA. The V end was cut by 6 bases, the J end by 6 bases, with 14 bases between. CDR3 region: CSVDSGSPEAFF. DNA for the CDR3: TGCAGCGTGGACTCAGGTTCTCCTGAAGCTTTCTTT.

The chain has TRBV13 and TRBJ2-1; D is perhaps TRBD2 (6 bases). Trimming took off 6 bases at V and 4 bases at J, with 10 bases between the two ends. Germline CDR1 PRHDT, CDR2 FYEKMQ (reference sequence). The CDR3 is made up of 13 amino acids. CDR3 loop: CASRSGGYNEQFF. For the CDR3, the DNA is TGTGCCAGCAGATCCGGGGGTTACAATGAGCAGTTCTTC.

By sample fraction, this clone is large (0.1 to 1%). The CDR3 bases are TGTGCCAGCTCACCGTTGGGGGGGACTGAAGCTTTCTTT. Translating gives CASSPLGGTEAFF. The V and J genes are TRBV18 and TRBJ1-1, with TRBD1 as a possible D gene (5 bases). The V gene's germline CDR1 is KGHSH and CDR2 LQKENI. V was trimmed by 3 bases and J by 5 bases, leaving 10 bases between them. The CDR3 runs to 13 residues.

This chain uses TRBV27 with TRBJ2-5; TRBD1 matches 12 bases. The CDR3 runs 16 residues. Germline CDR1 is MNHEY and CDR2 is SMNVEV (reference sequence). The V and J ends lost 3 bases and 5 bases, in that order; junction bases with no gene match: 7. The CDR3 is CASSLTGTGGGETQYF. CDR3 in DNA: TGTGCCAGCAGTTTGACCGGGACAGGGGGCGGGGAGACCCAGTACTTC.

This rearrangement joins TRBV5-1 to TRBJ1-2; 8 nucleotides line up with TRBD1. CDR3 length: 16 amino acids. Trimming at V came to 0 bases and at J to 8 bases, leaving 12 bases not matched to a gene. Germline V gene lookup returns CDR1 SGHRS and CDR2 YFSETQ. Here the CDR3 reads CASSLVGTGRSEGYTF. CDR3 bases: TGCGCCAGCAGCTTGGTCGGGACAGGCCGGAGTGAGGGCTACACCTTC. The full variable domain, completed using reference TRBV5-1 and TRBJ1-2, is KAGVTQTPRYLIKTRGQQVTLSCSPISGHRSVSWYQQTPGQGLQFLFEYFSETQRNKGNFPGRFSGRQFSNSRSEMNVSTLELGDSALYLCASSLVGTGRSEGYTFGSGTRLTVV.

J is TRBJ2-1 and V is TRBV10-1; 8 bases fit TRBD2. CDR1 and CDR2 from the germline V gene are WNHNN and SYGVQD (reference sequence). The CDR3 consists of 16 residues. V dropped 0 bases and J dropped 3; count of bases not matched to a gene: 4. CDR3 DNA sequence: TGCGCCAGCAGTGAGTCCAGCGGGAGTTTCTACAATGAGCAGTTCTTC. It codes for CASSESSGSFYNEQFF.

The J gene is TRBJ2-5, the V gene TRBV5-5; D is perhaps TRBD1 (5 bases). The DNA end is more similar to TRBJ2-7, so the J call may be wrong. Germline CDR1 is SGHKS and CDR2 is YYEKEE (reference sequence). The CDR3 spans 16 residues. The CDR3 DNA reads as TGTGCCAGCAGACCTGCGGTCGCGGACAAGGGCCACGAGCAGTACTTC. Encoded protein: CASRPAVADKGHEQYF.

This chain uses TRBV7-8 with TRBJ2-3; 9 bases align to TRBD2. Losses at the gene ends were 5 bases for V and 0 bases for J; bases not matched to a gene: 6. The CDR3 has 16 residues. Germline CDR1 reads SGHVS; CDR2 reads FQNEAQ. The DNA for the CDR3 is TGTGCCAGCAGCCCACGGACTAGCGCAAGCACAGATACGCAGTATTTT. It codes for CASSPRTSASTDTQYF.

CDR3 DNA sequence: TGTGCCAGCAGTGTGACAGGGGGAAGAACCGGGGAGCTGTTTTTT. Translated: CASSVTGGRTGELFF. The gene calls are TRBV6-5 and TRBJ2-2, with 9 bases identical to TRBD1. The CDR3 is 15 residues long. Germline V gene data show CDR1 as MNHEY and CDR2 as SVGAGI. V was clipped by 5 bases and J by 5 bases; unmatched bases: 6.

This chain links TRBV7-9 with TRBJ2-7; the D gene is possibly TRBD2 (7 bases). CDR3 size: 13 residues. V lost 3 bases to trimming and J lost 5 bases, with 11 bases between them. Germline V CDR1 and CDR2: SEHNR, FQNEAQ (reference sequence). CDR3 residues: CASSLGGQNEQYF. CDR3 DNA sequence: TGTGCCAGCAGCTTGGGGGGGCAGAACGAGCAGTACTTC.

In this sample, this clone turned up once. The chain recombines TRBV5-6 with TRBJ1-1; 7 nucleotides agree with TRBD1. This CDR3 is 15 amino acids long. Germline V gene data show CDR1 as SGHDT and CDR2 as YYEEEE. After removal of 4 bases from V and 3 bases from J, the junction contained 9 bases not matched to a gene. CDR3 DNA sequence: TGTGCCAGCAGCCGAAGTTCAACAGGGGACACTGAAGCTTTCTTT. It encodes CASSRSSTGDTEAFF.

This clone was seen a single time. The rearrangement links TRBV7-2 to TRBJ1-2; possible D gene TRBD1, 5 bases. This CDR3 contains 14 residues. Trimming shortened V by 1 base and J by 4 bases, and 10 bases separated the two germline ends. Germline-derived CDR1 and CDR2 are SGHTA and FQGNSA. The CDR3 DNA sequence: TGTGCCAGCAGCTTAGTGGGGCTTGGCTATGGCTACACCTTC. The encoded protein is CASSLVGLGYGYTF.